This note documents a single TCR beta chain sequence. The antigen is unknown. CDR1 is KGHSH, CDR2 LQKENI, per germline. This CDR3 contains 14 residues. Trimming pared 2 bases from V and 6 bases from J, leaving 13 bases between. This sample was included in a study of graft-versus-host responses after intestinal transplantation. Only in-frame clones appear in the TCRdb table, and some are missing; sequencing was by immunoSEQ multiplex PCR. In the table there are tens of thousands of clones, approximately 90% of which are singletons. This rearrangement joins TRBV18 to TRBJ1-1; D remains unclear. This receptor was obtained from a human donor who was the organ donor for an intestinal transplant. The sequencing here drew on unstimulated CD4+ T cells sorted from spleen or lymph node cells, taken before transplant. CDR3 in DNA: TGTGCCAGCTCACCAGAGTCGGTGTTTGCTGAAGCTTTCTTT. Translating gives CASSPESVFAEAFF.